These 10 T cell receptor beta chains came from one sample sequenced in a study of beta chain features in type 1 diabetes. Study-level results: For Type 1 diabetes patients, all four CD4+ subsets carried TCRB CDR3s that were moderately but significantly shorter.

These receptors have no identified antigens. Expressed TCRB transcripts were sequenced because the entire RNA isolate underwent reverse transcription. Profiling relied on immunoSEQ multiplex PCR, and the TCRdb table lists in-frame clones only, not all of them. Among more than 100,000 clones, about 15% were seen once, and the ten largest hold around 2.5%. Sequencing input: central memory CD4+ T cells from blood. These receptors were taken from a man in his thirties or forties with type 1 diabetes.

The chain uses TRBV18 and TRBJ1-5, with D perhaps TRBD1 (5 bases). The CDR3 consists of 13 residues. Germline-derived CDR1 and CDR2 are KGHSH and LQKENI. V lost 1 base, J lost 5 bases, and 6 bases lay in between. CDR3 protein: CASSPLTDQPQHF. The DNA of the CDR3 is TGTGCCAGCTCACCACTGACAGATCAGCCCCAGCATTTT. Looking up the rest from reference TRBV18 and TRBJ1-5 gives the full variable domain: NAGVMQNPRHLVRRRGQEARLRCSPMKGHSHVYWYRQLPEEGLKFMVYLQKENIIDESGMPKERFSAEFPKEGPSILRIQQVVRGDSAAYFCASSPLTDQPQHFGDGTRLSIL.

The chain is built from TRBV19 and TRBJ1-1; maybe TRBD1 (6 bases). This CDR3 is 13 amino acids long. Germline assignment: CDR1 LNHDA and CDR2 SQIVND (reference sequence). V was trimmed by 7 bases and J by 5 bases, leaving 14 bases between them. This CDR3 reads CASNKQGGTEAFF. In DNA form, the CDR3 reads TGTGCCAGTAATAAACAGGGAGGAACTGAAGCTTTCTTT.

The table lists this clone with a few counts. This rearrangement joins TRBV5-1 to TRBJ2-7; 8 bases are shared with TRBD2. V lost 0 bases to trimming and J lost 0 bases; unmatched junction nucleotides: 11. The CDR3 contains 18 residues. CDR1 SGHRS and CDR2 YFSETQ come from the germline V gene. Here the CDR3 reads CASSLAGSGAPSSYEQYF. Written as DNA, the CDR3 is TGCGCCAGCAGCTTGGCCGGTAGCGGGGCCCCGAGCTCCTACGAGCAGTACTTC.

The chain carries TRBV29-1 and TRBJ2-5; 9 bases line up with TRBD1. CDR3 length: 13 amino acids. CDR1 is SQVTM and CDR2 is ANQGSEA in the germline V gene. The V gene end was trimmed by 7 bases and the J gene end by 11 bases; junction bases not matched to a gene: 14. Here the CDR3 reads CSGRDRAESEQYF. The CDR3 region has the DNA TGCAGCGGAAGGGACAGGGCAGAGTCAGAGCAGTACTTC.

This chain connects TRBV13 to TRBJ1-4; D remains ambiguous. The CDR3 is made up of 13 amino acids. V was clipped by 5 bases and J by 5 bases, with 9 bases between them. Germline loops: CDR1 PRHDT, CDR2 FYEKMQ (reference sequence). The CDR3 nucleotides are TGTGCCAGCAGCAAAGGCCTCAATGAAAAACTGTTTTTT. Protein product: CASSKGLNEKLFF. Using reference TRBV13 and TRBJ1-4 for the parts outside the CDR3, the full variable domain is AAGVIQSPRHLIKEKRETATLKCYPIPRHDTVYWYQQGPGQDPQFLISFYEKMQSDKGSIPDRFSAQQFSDYHSELNMSSLELGDSALYFCASSKGLNEKLFFGSGTQLSVL.

This clone was detected a few times. The V call is TRBV11-2, the J call TRBJ2-1, with 8 bases aligning to TRBD1. CDR1 is SGHAT, CDR2 FQNNGV, per germline. Trimming at V came to 5 bases and at J to 4 bases, leaving 13 bases not matched to a gene. The CDR3 is 17 residues long. CDR3 sequence: CASSSNLGQEIYNEQFF. The CDR3, as DNA: TGTGCCAGCAGCAGTAACCTGGGACAGGAAATTTACAATGAGCAGTTCTTC.

The genes are TRBV7-2 and TRBJ1-6; D gene uncertain. V lost 2 bases to trimming and J lost 13 bases, with 9 bases between them. Per germline, CDR1 SGHTA and CDR2 FQGNSA. The CDR3 totals 12 residues. CDR3 sequence reads: CASSLYGEPLHF. The CDR3 DNA sequence: TGTGCCAGCAGCTTATACGGAGAGCCCCTCCACTTT.

This clone has just a few counts. The chain recombines TRBV4-3 with TRBJ1-1; 7 bases fit TRBD1. CDR3 length: 16 residues. V lost 0 bases, J lost 2 bases, and 6 bases stayed unmatched. Per germline, CDR1 LGHNA and CDR2 YSLEER. CDR3 sequence: CASSQDPGQLNTEAFF. The DNA of the CDR3 is TGCGCCAGCAGCCAAGATCCGGGACAGCTTAACACTGAAGCTTTCTTT.

Only a few counts were recorded for this clone. J is TRBJ2-6 and V is TRBV29-1; perhaps TRBD1 as D (6 bases). The germline V gene encodes CDR1 SQVTM and CDR2 ANQGSEA. The CDR3 runs to 14 residues. V was trimmed by 5 bases and J by 1 base, leaving 9 bases between them. The CDR3 nucleotides read TGCAGCGTTTTCCAGGGGTCTGGGGCCAACGTCCTGACTTTC. Residues: CSVFQGSGANVLTF.

The table lists this clone with a few counts. The chain is built from TRBV30 and TRBJ1-6; no definite D call. The germline gives CDR1 GTSNPN, CDR2 SVGIG (reference sequence). This CDR3 has 14 residues. V was clipped by 2 bases and J by 5 bases, with 10 bases between them. The CDR3 loop is CAWSRALDNSPLHF. In nucleotides, the CDR3 is TGTGCCTGGAGTCGGGCCTTAGATAATTCACCCCTCCACTTT.